The 2 T cell receptor beta chains given below trace back to one sample, sequenced in a study of blood T cells in healthy people across ages. A sample-barcoded 5' primer and a J-beta primer mix were used in a second PCR of roughly 6 to 11 cycles. TCRdb redid the calling of the 5' RACE reads with MiXCR, one entry per CDR3 protein. The table records some 1 million distinct CDR3 sequences, 35% to 50% of them present only once. The specimen was blood. Receptors were obtained from an older woman in good health.

This clonotype was observed a few times. V gene TRBV20-1 combines with J gene TRBJ1-5; D may be TRBD1 (5 bases). V dropped 3 bases and J dropped 1 base, with 13 bases sitting between them. CDR3 length equals 15 residues. Germline CDR1 and CDR2: DFQATT and SNEGSKA (reference sequence). For the CDR3, the DNA is TGCAGTGCTAGTCCCGGGGCCGGGAGCAATCAGCCCCAGCATTTT. This translates into CSASPGAGSNQPQHF.

The chain recombines TRBV7-9 with TRBJ1-2; possibly TRBD1 for D (5 bases). Germline lookup yields CDR1 SEHNR and CDR2 FQNEAQ (reference sequence). This CDR3 region has 13 residues. Trimming stripped 0 bases from V and 8 bases from J, with 10 bases between. The CDR3 spells CASSLALRVGYTF. CDR3 nucleotide sequence: TGTGCCAGCAGCTTAGCGCTCAGGGTAGGCTACACCTTC.